The rows below give T cell receptor beta chains drawn from one sample of a study of identical twins. One entry per CDR3 protein, called by TCRdb with MiXCR from the 5' RACE reads. The sample holds over 600,000 distinct CDR3 sequences, around 21% seen once. This sample was also put to use in a study of T cells expressing NK-cell markers.

Specimen: PBMCs. Receptor source: a woman under 30 in good health. The CDR3 runs from the conserved cysteine through the conserved F or W. A D gene is named only where the DNA matches it firmly. Clone size appears in some rows only: once, few, many, or a class for an expanded clone.

size,D,J,V,DNA,CDR3
few,NA,TRBJ2-3,TRBV10-3,TGTGCCATCAGTGAGTTCGGCGGGGGCACAGATACGCAGTATTTT,CAISEFGGGTDTQYF
NA,TRBD2,TRBJ2-3,TRBV9,TGTGCCAGCAGTGCTACCCTGCCGGGACTAGGGATTTCGCAGTATTTT,CASSATLPGLGISQYF
NA,NA,TRBJ2-3,TRBV12-3/TRBV12-4,TGTGCCAGTTTTTGGGGTTCCACTAGCACAGATACGCAGTATTTT,CASFWGSTSTDTQYF
NA,NA,TRBJ2-1,TRBV29-1,TGCAGCGTTGAAGAATTTACTGAGCAGTTCTTC,CSVEEFTEQFF
NA,NA,TRBJ2-1,TRBV12-3/TRBV12-4,TGTGCCAGCAGTAGGGGGACCTCCTACAATGAGCAGTTCTTC,CASSRGTSYNEQFF
NA,TRBD2,TRBJ2-1,TRBV20-1,TGCAGTGCTAGAGATGGACTAGCGGGAGTTGTAAATGAGCAGTTCTTC,CSARDGLAGVVNEQFF
NA,NA,TRBJ2-5,TRBV13,TGTGCCAGCAGCTTAGGGCGGTCCGCCCAGTACTTC,CASSLGRSAQYF
few,NA,TRBJ2-7,TRBV20-1,TGCAGTGCTAACCGGGACACCCCATACGAGCAGTACTTC,CSANRDTPYEQYF
NA,NA,TRBJ2-7,TRBV5-6,TGTGCCAGCAGCAGCTTGTTCCAACAAAACTACGAGCAGTACTTC,CASSSLFQQNYEQYF
NA,NA,TRBJ1-5,TRBV27,TGTGCCAGCTGCCCCCTCTGGACCAATCAGCCCCAGCATTTT,CASCPLWTNQPQHF
many,NA,TRBJ2-4,TRBV20-1,TGCAGTGCCGAACAGAATATGAACATTCAGTACTTC,CSAEQNMNIQYF
NA,TRBD2,TRBJ2-1,TRBV6-5,TGTGCCAGCAGTTACGGACTAGCGGGCCACAATGAGCAGTTCTTC,CASSYGLAGHNEQFF
few,NA,TRBJ2-1,TRBV20-1,TGCAGTGCTAATCAAGGGGGCTCCTACAATGAGCAGTTCTTC,CSANQGGSYNEQFF
NA,NA,TRBJ2-5,TRBV6-5,TGTGCCAGCAGTTCCCTGGGGCTTTTAGGGACCCAGTACTTC,CASSSLGLLGTQYF
few,NA,TRBJ2-5,TRBV5-1,TGCGCCAGCAGCTTGAACGATCCCAGGGAGACCCAGTACTTC,CASSLNDPRETQYF
many,TRBD1,TRBJ1-3,TRBV20-1,TGCAGTGTTCTAGACAGGGCGGGAAACACCATATATTTT,CSVLDRAGNTIYF
many,NA,TRBJ2-1,TRBV7-9,TGTGCCAGCAGCTTCCCCAGGGTAGGACACAATGAGCAGTTCTTC,CASSFPRVGHNEQFF
few,TRBD1,TRBJ2-5,TRBV20-1,TGCAGTGCTAGAGATCCCGCAGGGGGCCAAGAGACCCAGTACTTC,CSARDPAGGQETQYF
many,TRBD2,TRBJ2-5,TRBV12-3/TRBV12-4,TGTGCCAGCAGGCGGACTAGCGGGAGCCCCGAGACCCAGTACTTC,CASRRTSGSPETQYF
few,NA,TRBJ2-5,TRBV9,TGTGCCAGCACCACCGGGAACACAGAAGAGACCCAGTACTTC,CASTTGNTEETQYF
NA,NA,TRBJ1-5,TRBV5-1,TGCGCCAGCAGCCCTGGGGGACGGAACAATCAGCCCCAGCATTTT,CASSPGGRNNQPQHF
few,NA,TRBJ2-3,TRBV27,TGTGCCAGCGAGAGGTTTGGTGGCACAGATACGCAGTATTTT,CASERFGGTDTQYF
NA,NA,TRBJ2-7,TRBV25-1,TGTGCCAGCAGTGACGCTGCCCGGAGCTCCTACGAGCAGTACTTC,CASSDAARSSYEQYF
NA,NA,TRBJ2-1,TRBV6-1,TGTGCCGTCCATGTTGGTGAGTTCTTC,CAVHVGEFF
NA,NA,TRBJ2-5,TRBV10-3,TGTGCCATCAGTGTTATGACAGGCCAACAGGAGACCCAGTACTTC,CAISVMTGQQETQYF
NA,TRBD2,TRBJ2-1,TRBV20-1,TGCAGTGCCACGACTAGCGGGGGGGGCAGTGAGCAGTTCTTC,CSATTSGGGSEQFF